Each of the 8 T cell receptor beta chains below was sequenced from the same sample in a study of blood T cells in healthy people across ages. Using a J-beta primer mix together with a sample-barcoded 5' primer, a second PCR was run for about 7 to 12 cycles. One entry per CDR3 protein results from TCRdb running MiXCR on the 5' RACE reads. Of about a million distinct CDR3 sequences in the sample, around 48% were seen once. The sample comprised blood. These receptor sequences come from a man aged 30 to 45 in good health.

Of note for this clonotype: A read error may be the cause here, since a much bigger clone is one base away. V usage is TRBV2 and J usage is TRBJ2-3, with a tentative D call TRBD2 (7 bases). V was pared by 6 bases and J by 2 bases, with 18 bases between. This CDR3 is 16 amino acids long. Germline CDR1 reads SNHLY; CDR2 reads FYNNEI. This CDR3 reads CASRPTGGGPTDTQYF. The DNA for the CDR3 is TGTGCCAGCAGGCCGACTGGCGGGGGCCCCACAGATACGCAGTATTTT.

This clonotype was recorded a few times. The chain employs TRBV7-9 and TRBJ1-2; perhaps TRBD1 as D (5 bases). The V end lost 5 bases, the J end lost 5 bases, and 15 bases lay between the germline ends. There are 14 residues in the CDR3. Germline V lookup: CDR1 SEHNR, CDR2 FQNEAQ (reference sequence). This chain's CDR3 is CASSTWDGLYGYTF. In nucleotides, the CDR3 is TGTGCCAGCAGCACCTGGGACGGACTATATGGCTACACCTTC.

The chain couples TRBV6-5 to TRBJ2-3; TRBD2 is a possible D gene (6 bases). This CDR3 comprises 14 residues. Between the trimmed V and J ends, which lost 0 bases and 5 bases, there was a span of 9 bases. The germline gives CDR1 MNHEY, CDR2 SVGAGI. The CDR3 loop reads CASSYSGGKDTQYF. CDR3 nucleotides: TGTGCCAGCAGTTACTCGGGGGGAAAAGATACGCAGTATTTT.

This chain uses TRBV3-1 with TRBJ2-3; D perhaps matches TRBD1 (5 bases). Germline values: CDR1 LGHDT, CDR2 YNNKEL (reference sequence). The CDR3 spans 17 residues. Trimming took 0 bases from V and 4 from J, leaving 17 bases between them. The CDR3 here is CASSQELGRVSADTQYF. The CDR3 DNA is TGTGCCAGCAGCCAAGAGCTCGGCAGGGTAAGCGCAGATACGCAGTATTTT.

This rearrangement joins TRBV4-1 to TRBJ1-6; 7 bases are shared with TRBD1. CDR3 length: 15 residues. Per the germline V gene, CDR1 is MGHRA and CDR2 is YSYEKL. J was trimmed by 7 bases and V by 0 bases; bases with no gene match: 3. The CDR3 region is CASSQDKQGNSPLHF. The CDR3 DNA follows: TGCGCCAGCAGCCAAGATAAACAGGGGAATTCACCCCTCCACTTT.

The chain carries TRBV5-1 and TRBJ1-1; D unclear. Per the germline V gene, CDR1 is SGHRS and CDR2 is YFSETQ. The CDR3 loop spans 12 amino acids. Trimming shortened V by 0 bases and J by 8 bases, and 8 bases separated the two germline ends. CDR3 protein: CASSLGVEEAFF. In DNA form, the CDR3 reads TGCGCCAGCAGCTTGGGGGTTGAAGAAGCTTTCTTT.

The chain couples TRBV30 to TRBJ2-7; no clear D gene. CDR1 GTSNPN and CDR2 SVGIG come from the germline V gene (reference sequence). Deletions cut 0 bases from V and 6 bases from J, with 3 bases between. The CDR3 has 10 residues. CDR3 amino acids: CAWSVGEQYF. CDR3 nucleotide sequence: TGTGCCTGGAGTGTCGGCGAGCAGTACTTC.

The chain combines TRBV20-1 with TRBJ2-3; D call uncertain. Germline V gene lookup returns CDR1 DFQATT and CDR2 SNEGSKA (reference sequence). V was cut by 2 bases and J by 2 bases, with 8 bases left in between. The CDR3 totals 13 residues. The CDR3 DNA follows: TGCAGTGCTAGACTGTCAAACACAGATACGCAGTATTTT. The encoded protein is CSARLSNTDTQYF.